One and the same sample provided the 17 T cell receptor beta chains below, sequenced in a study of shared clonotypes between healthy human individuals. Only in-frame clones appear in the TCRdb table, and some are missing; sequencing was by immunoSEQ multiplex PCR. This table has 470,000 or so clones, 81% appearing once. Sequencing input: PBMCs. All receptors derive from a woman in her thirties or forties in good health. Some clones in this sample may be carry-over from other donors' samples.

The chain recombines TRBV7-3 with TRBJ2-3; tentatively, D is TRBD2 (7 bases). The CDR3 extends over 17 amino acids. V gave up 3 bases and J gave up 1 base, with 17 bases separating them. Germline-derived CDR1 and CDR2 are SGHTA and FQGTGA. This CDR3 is CASSFEGGESGTDTQYF. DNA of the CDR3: TGTGCCAGCAGCTTCGAAGGGGGGGAGTCCGGCACAGATACGCAGTATTTT. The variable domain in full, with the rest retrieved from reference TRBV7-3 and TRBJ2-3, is GAGVSQTPSNKVTEKGKYVELRCDPISGHTALYWYRQSLGQGPEFLIYFQGTGAADDSGLPNDRFFAVRPEGSVSTLKIQRTERGDSAVYLCASSFEGGESGTDTQYFGPGTRLTVL.

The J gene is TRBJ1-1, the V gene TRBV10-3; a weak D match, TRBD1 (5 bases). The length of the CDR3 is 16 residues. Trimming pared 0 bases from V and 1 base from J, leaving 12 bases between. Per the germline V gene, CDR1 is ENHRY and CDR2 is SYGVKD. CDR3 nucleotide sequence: TGTGCCATCAGTGAGTCCCCGGGACTTAGGAACACTGAAGCTTTCTTT. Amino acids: CAISESPGLRNTEAFF.

The CDR3 loop is CASSAGVGEKLFF. The CDR3 nucleotides are TGTGCCAGCAGCGCCGGGGTAGGGGAAAAACTGTTTTTT. The chain combines TRBV9 with TRBJ1-4, with unresolved D. The ends were cut back, 3 bases at V and 8 bases at J, with 11 bases in the middle. The CDR3 length is 13 residues. Per the germline V gene, CDR1 is SGDLS and CDR2 is YYNGEE. Together with reference TRBV9 and TRBJ1-4, the CDR3 gives the full variable domain: DSGVTQTPKHLITATGQRVTLRCSPRSGDLSVYWYQQSLDQGLQFLIQYYNGEERAKGNILERFSAQQFPDLHSELNLSSLELGDSALYFCASSAGVGEKLFFGSGTQLSVL.

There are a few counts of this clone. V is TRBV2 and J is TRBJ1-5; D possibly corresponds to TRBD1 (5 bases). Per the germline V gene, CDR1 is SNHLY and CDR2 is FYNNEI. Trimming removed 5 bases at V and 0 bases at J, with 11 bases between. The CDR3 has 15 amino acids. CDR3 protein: CASSRDLHSNQPQHF. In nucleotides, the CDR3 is TGTGCCAGCAGTCGGGACCTACATAGCAATCAGCCCCAGCATTTT.

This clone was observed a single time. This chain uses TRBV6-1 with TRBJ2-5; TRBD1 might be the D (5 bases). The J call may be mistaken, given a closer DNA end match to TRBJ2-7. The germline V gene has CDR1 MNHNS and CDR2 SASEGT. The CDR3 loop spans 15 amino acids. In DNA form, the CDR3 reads TGTGCCAGCAGTGAAGAAGCAGGGCGGTCCTACGAGCAGTACTTC. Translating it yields CASSEEAGRSYEQYF.

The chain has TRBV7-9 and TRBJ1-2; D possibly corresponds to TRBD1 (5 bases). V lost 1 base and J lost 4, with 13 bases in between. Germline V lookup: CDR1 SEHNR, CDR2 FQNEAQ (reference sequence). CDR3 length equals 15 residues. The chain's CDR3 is CASSLELDRTYGYTF. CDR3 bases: TGTGCCAGCAGCTTAGAGCTTGACAGAACCTATGGCTACACCTTC.

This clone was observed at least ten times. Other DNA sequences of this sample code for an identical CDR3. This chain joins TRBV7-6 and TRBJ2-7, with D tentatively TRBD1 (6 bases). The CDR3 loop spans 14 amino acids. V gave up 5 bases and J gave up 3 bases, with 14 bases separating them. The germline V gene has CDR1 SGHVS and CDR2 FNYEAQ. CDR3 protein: CASSPIQGDYEQYF. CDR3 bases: TGTGCCAGCAGCCCTATACAGGGAGACTACGAGCAGTACTTC.

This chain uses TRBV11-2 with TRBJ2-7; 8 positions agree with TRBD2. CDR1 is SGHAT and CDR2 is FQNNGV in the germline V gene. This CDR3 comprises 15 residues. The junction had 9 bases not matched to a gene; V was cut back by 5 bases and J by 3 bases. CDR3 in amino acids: CASSVREGGFYEQYF. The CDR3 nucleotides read TGTGCCAGCAGCGTACGGGAGGGCGGATTCTACGAGCAGTACTTC.

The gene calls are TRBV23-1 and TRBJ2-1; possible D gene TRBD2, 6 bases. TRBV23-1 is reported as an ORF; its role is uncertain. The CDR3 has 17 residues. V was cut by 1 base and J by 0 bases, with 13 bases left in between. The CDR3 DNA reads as TGCGCCAGCAGTCAATGCGGGACCCCGAGCTCCTACAATGAGCAGTTCTTC. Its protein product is CASSQCGTPSSYNEQFF.

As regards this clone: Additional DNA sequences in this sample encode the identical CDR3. CDR3 amino acids: CASSLENTGELFF. The CDR3 nucleotides are TGTGCCAGCAGCCTCGAGAACACCGGGGAGCTGTTTTTT. The chain recombines TRBV11-3 with TRBJ2-2; D not resolved. V lost 5 bases to trimming and J lost 1 base, with 5 bases between them. Germline V gives CDR1 SGHNT, CDR2 YENEEA. CDR3 size: 13 residues.

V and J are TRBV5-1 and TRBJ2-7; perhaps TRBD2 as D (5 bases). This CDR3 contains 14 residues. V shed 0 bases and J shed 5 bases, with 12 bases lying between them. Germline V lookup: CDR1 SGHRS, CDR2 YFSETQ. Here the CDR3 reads CASSLDGNQDEQYF. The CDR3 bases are TGCGCCAGCAGCTTGGACGGGAATCAGGACGAGCAGTACTTC.

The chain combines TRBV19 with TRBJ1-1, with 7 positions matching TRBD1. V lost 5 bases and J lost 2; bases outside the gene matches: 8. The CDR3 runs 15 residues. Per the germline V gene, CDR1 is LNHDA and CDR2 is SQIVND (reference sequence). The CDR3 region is CASSAPGQINTEAFF. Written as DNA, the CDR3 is TGTGCCAGTAGTGCACCGGGACAGATTAACACTGAAGCTTTCTTT. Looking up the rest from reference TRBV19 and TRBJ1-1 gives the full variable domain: DGGITQSPKYLFRKEGQNVTLSCEQNLNHDAMYWYRQDPGQGLRLIYYSQIVNDFQKGDIAEGYSVSREKKESFPLTVTSAQKNPTAFYLCASSAPGQINTEAFFGQGTRLTVV.

Here the CDR3 DNA reads TGTGCCAGCAGCTTAGTATCCACTGGGAACACTGAAGCTTTCTTT. Protein product: CASSLVSTGNTEAFF. The chain couples TRBV7-9 to TRBJ1-1; no reliable D call. This CDR3 comprises 15 residues. Trimming shortened V by 1 base and J by 1 base, and 10 bases separated the two germline ends. Germline V gene data show CDR1 as SEHNR and CDR2 as FQNEAQ (reference sequence).

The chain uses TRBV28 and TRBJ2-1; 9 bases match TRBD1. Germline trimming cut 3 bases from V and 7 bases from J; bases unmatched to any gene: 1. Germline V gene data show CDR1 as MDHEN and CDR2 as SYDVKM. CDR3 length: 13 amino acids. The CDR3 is CASSFGTGNEQFF. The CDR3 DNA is TGTGCCAGCAGTTTCGGGACAGGGAATGAGCAGTTCTTC.

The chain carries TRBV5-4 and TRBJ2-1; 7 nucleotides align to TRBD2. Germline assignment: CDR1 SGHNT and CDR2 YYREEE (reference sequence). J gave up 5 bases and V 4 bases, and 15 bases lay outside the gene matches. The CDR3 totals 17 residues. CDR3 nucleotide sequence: TGTGCCAGCAGCCAGGGACTACCCAAACGAGGGGACAATGAGCAGTTCTTC. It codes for CASSQGLPKRGDNEQFF.

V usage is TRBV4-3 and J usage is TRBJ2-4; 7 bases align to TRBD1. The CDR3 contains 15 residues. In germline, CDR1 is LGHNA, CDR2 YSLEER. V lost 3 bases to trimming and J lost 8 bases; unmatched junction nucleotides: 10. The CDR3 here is CASSQVGGEVDIQYF. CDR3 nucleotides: TGCGCCAGCAGCCAGGTAGGGGGCGAGGTGGACATTCAGTACTTC.

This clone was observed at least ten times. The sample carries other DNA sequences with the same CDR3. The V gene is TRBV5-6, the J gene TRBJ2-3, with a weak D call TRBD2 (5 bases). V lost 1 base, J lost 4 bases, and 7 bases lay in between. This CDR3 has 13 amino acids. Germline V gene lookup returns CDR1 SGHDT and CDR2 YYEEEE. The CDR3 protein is CASSLPGADTQYF. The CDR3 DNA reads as TGTGCCAGCAGCTTGCCCGGGGCAGATACGCAGTATTTT.